The present T cell receptor beta chain was sequenced within a study of blood T cell repertoires in COVID-19. Looking at the study overall: Specimens from acute and convalescent COVID-19 originated in the United States, Italy and Spain. In each case, the material was cDNA or gDNA derived from T cells, B-cell-depleted T cells, or PBMCs.

As processed by the authors: Using reference gene primer amplification, nucleated cell counts were estimated. Sequencing was performed with immunoSEQ multiplex PCR; in TCRdb, only in-frame clones are kept and a portion is missing. The V and J calls and clone size are taken from that table; D and trimming were inferred from the DNA. Altogether some 150,000 clones are present, under 90% being singletons, with the ten largest covering 8.8%. The V segment lost 5 bases and the J segment 10 bases; nucleotides outside the gene matches: 9. Germline CDR1 and CDR2: KGHSH and LQKENI. The CDR3 has 14 amino acids.

Material for sequencing was peripheral blood. The TCR was taken from a woman aged 80 or older in a cohort sampled during active or convalescent COVID-19. The chain links TRBV18 to TRBJ2-4, with TRBD1 matching 9 bases. CDR3 in DNA: TGTGCCAGCTCAGGAACCGGGACAGGGTTAATTCAGTACTTC. This encodes CASSGTGTGLIQYF.